Below are 2 T cell receptor beta chains sequenced from a single sample in a study of OX40 agonist ivuxolimab in advanced cancers. Libraries were constructed by the immunoSEQ multiplex PCR assay. Held by TCRdb, this immuneACCESS table contains in-frame sequences only and omits some clones. Under half of the omission traces to an unresolved V gene where checked; the cause of the rest is unknown. For this sample there are tens of thousands of clones; 70% to 90% appear just once. Roughly 0.56% of the sample is taken by the ten largest. This specimen consisted of CD4+ or CD8+ T cells sorted from blood, obtained in a trial of the OX40 agonist ivuxolimab. These receptors were taken from an adult with an advanced solid tumor such as melanoma, head and neck, liver or kidney cancer.

This sequence joins TRBV9 and TRBJ2-2; 11 positions agree with TRBD2. Germline loops: CDR1 SGDLS, CDR2 YYNGEE. Trimming at V came to 1 base and at J to 1 base, leaving 0 bases not matched to a gene. This CDR3 has 16 residues. DNA for the CDR3: TGTGCCAGCAGCGTAACTAGCGGGGGGAACACCGGGGAGCTGTTTTTT. It yields the protein CASSVTSGGNTGELFF.

The chain uses TRBV30 and TRBJ2-5; D is possibly TRBD1 (6 bases). The length of the CDR3 is 16 residues. Germline V lookup: CDR1 GTSNPN, CDR2 SVGIG (reference sequence). Trimming left V 5 bases short and J 0 bases short, with 19 bases between. Here the CDR3 reads CAWAGAGMGYQETQYF. For the CDR3, the DNA is TGTGCCTGGGCAGGGGCAGGGATGGGGTACCAAGAGACCCAGTACTTC.